Sequencing of this TCR beta chain was carried out in a study of identifying expanded T cells in peripheral blood (dated by TCRdb to between 2019 and 2020). About the study as a whole: Technical replicates were generated by sequencing separate aliquots of the same genomic DNA pool, with four replicates compared pairwise. Overall study outcomes, separate from this receptor: Between technical replicates the binomial model flagged about 1.2 differentially abundant clones, whereas over about 2 weeks the binomial model flagged about 16.4 and over approximately four weeks 19 to 20. The authors expected that over much longer intervals, such as months to years, biological variance in healthy repertoires might increase even further. Across all healthy-donor time intervals, the beta-binomial model significantly cut both the number of clones called differentially abundant and the false-positive rate. Variance in clone template counts between approximately two-week samples significantly increased with total template count across all healthy donors.

Trimming costs V 2 bases and J 5 bases, and their ends lie 12 bases apart. From the cysteine through the phenylalanine, the CDR3 covers 13 amino acids. Solely the CDR3 DNA is kept, with 39 bases framed from the first base. From the germline V gene (reference sequence), CDR1 is GTSNPN and CDR2 is SVGIG. TCRbeta CDR3 regions were profiled with the immunoSEQ Assay using bias-controlled multiplex PCR amplification of genomic DNA. As for the authors' bioinformatics: The absolute abundance of each unique TCRbeta CDR3 region was quantified after sequences were collapsed and filtered. Differential abundance was assessed using a binomial (Fisher-equivalent) model and a beta-binomial model in which time-dependent variance fitted from healthy donors was added. Clones with fewer than 5 combined templates were removed, and differential abundance was called for clones with a Benjamini-Hochberg FDR below 0.01. Beta-binomial variance was modeled as a function of total template count across the two samples using the form v = (b*log(k)+a)^2. TCRdb mirrors the immuneACCESS table, restricted to in-frame sequences. Some clones are absent from its copies; in checked studies, under half trace to an unresolved V gene, and the reason for the others is unknown. V and J calls and clone size follow that table, whereas D and trimming were derived from the DNA. The sample contains over 90,000 clones, roughly 90% of them found a single time. The ten largest clones take up 5.5% to 7% of the sample.

During the collection period, no infections or other immune events were recorded for the healthy donors. Healthy-donor blood repertoires served as a training cohort to calibrate time-dependent variance in a beta-binomial model of T-cell clone differential abundance. The training cohort comprised ten or so healthy donors, 3 female and 7 male. Donor ages ranged from 29 to 64 years, with an average of about 44 years. Whole blood from each healthy donor was obtained from a commercial supplier and was collected at three time points roughly 13 days apart. For immunosequencing, genomic DNA was extracted from whole blood that had not been sorted. Turning to this clone: This receptor's antigen is unknown. No base qualities exist here, and no much larger clone lies one base off it.

Input material: blood. This receptor chain uses TRBV30 and TRBJ2-5, with the D gene call left open. This clonotype was obtained from a person aged 18 to 75 in good health. The bases are TGTGCCTGGAGTTTACTCGTCGGGGAGACCCAGTACTTC. The translation is CAWSLLVGETQYF.